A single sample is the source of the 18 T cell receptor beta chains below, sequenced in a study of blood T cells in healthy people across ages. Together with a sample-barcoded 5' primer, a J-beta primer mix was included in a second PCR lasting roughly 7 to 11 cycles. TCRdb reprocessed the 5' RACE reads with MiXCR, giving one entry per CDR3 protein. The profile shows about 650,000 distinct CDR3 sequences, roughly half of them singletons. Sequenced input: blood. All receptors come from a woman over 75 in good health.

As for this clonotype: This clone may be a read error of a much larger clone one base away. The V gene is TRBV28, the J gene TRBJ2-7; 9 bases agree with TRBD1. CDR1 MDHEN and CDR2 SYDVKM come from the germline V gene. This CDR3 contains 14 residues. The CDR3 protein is CTSSPRTGDYEQYF. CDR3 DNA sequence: TGTACCAGCAGTCCCCGGACAGGGGATTACGAGCAGTACTTC.

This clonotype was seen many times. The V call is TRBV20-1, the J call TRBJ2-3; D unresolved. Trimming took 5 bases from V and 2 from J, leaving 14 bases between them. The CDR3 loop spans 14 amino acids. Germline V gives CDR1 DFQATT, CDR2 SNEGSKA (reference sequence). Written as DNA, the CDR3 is TGCAGTGCTCCGACCTCTTGGTCCACAGATACGCAGTATTTT. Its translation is CSAPTSWSTDTQYF.

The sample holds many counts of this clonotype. The CDR3 sequence is CASSYLGQINSPLHF. The CDR3 coding sequence is TGTGCCAGCAGTTACCTGGGACAGATTAATTCACCCCTCCACTTT. J is TRBJ1-6 and V is TRBV6-5, with TRBD1 identical over 7 bases. With V trimmed by 2 bases and J by 6 bases, 4 bases remained unmatched. Germline V gene sequence: CDR1 MNHEY, CDR2 SVGAGI. The CDR3 is 15 amino acids.

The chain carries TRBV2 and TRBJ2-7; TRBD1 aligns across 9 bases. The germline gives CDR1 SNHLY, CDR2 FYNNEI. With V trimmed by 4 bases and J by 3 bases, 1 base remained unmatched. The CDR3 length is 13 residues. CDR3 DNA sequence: TGTGCCAGCAGTGCGACAGGGGGCTACGAGCAGTACTTC. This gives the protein CASSATGGYEQYF.

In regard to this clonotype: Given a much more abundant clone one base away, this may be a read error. The CDR3 DNA reads as TGTGCCAGCAACCAAGCTAGCGGGACCTTAGAGACCCAGTACTTC. Amino acid sequence: CASNQASGTLETQYF. The chain recombines TRBV3-1 with TRBJ2-5; 9 bases match TRBD2. CDR1 is LGHDT and CDR2 is YNNKEL in the germline V gene (reference sequence). The CDR3 sequence is 15 residues long.

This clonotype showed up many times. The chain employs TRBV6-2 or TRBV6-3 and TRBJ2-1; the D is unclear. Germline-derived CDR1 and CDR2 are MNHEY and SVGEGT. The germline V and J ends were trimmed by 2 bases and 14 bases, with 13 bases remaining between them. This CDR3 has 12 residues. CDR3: CASSYENPSKFF. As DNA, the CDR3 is TGTGCCAGCAGTTACGAGAACCCCTCGAAGTTCTTC.

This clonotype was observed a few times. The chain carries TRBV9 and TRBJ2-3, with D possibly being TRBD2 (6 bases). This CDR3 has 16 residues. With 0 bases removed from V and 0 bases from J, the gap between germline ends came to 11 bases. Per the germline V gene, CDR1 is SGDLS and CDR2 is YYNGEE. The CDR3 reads CASSVVGGTSTDTQYF. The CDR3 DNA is TGTGCCAGCAGCGTAGTCGGGGGAACTAGCACAGATACGCAGTATTTT.

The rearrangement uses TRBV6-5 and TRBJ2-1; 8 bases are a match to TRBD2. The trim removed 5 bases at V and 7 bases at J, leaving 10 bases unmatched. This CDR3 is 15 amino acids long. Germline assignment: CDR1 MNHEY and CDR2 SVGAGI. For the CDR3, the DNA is TGTGCCAGCAGTGACCGTTGGACTAGCCTGAATGAGCAGTTCTTC. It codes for CASSDRWTSLNEQFF.

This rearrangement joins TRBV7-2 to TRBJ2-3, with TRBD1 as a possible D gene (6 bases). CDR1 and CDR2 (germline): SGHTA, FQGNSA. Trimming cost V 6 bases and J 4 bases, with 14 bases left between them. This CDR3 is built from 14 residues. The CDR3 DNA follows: TGTGCCAGCAGTCGCCCCGGACAGCCAGATACGCAGTATTTT. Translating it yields CASSRPGQPDTQYF.

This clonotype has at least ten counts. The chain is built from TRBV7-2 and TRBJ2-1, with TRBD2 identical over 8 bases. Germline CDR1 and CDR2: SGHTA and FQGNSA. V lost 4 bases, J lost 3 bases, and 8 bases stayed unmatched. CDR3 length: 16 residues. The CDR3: CASSSELSGGYNEQFF. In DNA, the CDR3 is TGTGCCAGCAGCTCGGAACTCAGCGGGGGCTACAATGAGCAGTTCTTC.

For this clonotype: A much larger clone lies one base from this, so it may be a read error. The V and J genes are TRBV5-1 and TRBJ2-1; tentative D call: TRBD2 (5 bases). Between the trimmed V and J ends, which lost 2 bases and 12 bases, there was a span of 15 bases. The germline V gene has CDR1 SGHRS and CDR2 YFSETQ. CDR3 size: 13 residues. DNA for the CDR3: TGCGCCAGCAGCTTAAGAGGGCACGATGGGCAGTTCTTC. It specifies CASSLRGHDGQFF.

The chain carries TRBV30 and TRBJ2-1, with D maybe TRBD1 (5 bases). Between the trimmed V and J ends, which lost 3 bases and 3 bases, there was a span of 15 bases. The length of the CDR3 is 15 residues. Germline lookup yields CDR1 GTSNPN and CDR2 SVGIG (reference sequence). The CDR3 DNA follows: TGTGCCTGGAGGCTCCAGACAGAATTCTACAATGAGCAGTTCTTC. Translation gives CAWRLQTEFYNEQFF.

The CDR3 is CASSRVAGPEKLFF. DNA of the CDR3: TGTGCCAGCAGCAGGGTAGCAGGCCCTGAAAAACTGTTTTTT. The V and J genes are TRBV6-1 and TRBJ1-4; TRBD1 might be the D (5 bases). The CDR3 has 14 amino acids. Germline assignment: CDR1 MNHNS and CDR2 SASEGT. V was shortened by 6 bases and J by 7 bases, with 15 bases between the two germline ends.

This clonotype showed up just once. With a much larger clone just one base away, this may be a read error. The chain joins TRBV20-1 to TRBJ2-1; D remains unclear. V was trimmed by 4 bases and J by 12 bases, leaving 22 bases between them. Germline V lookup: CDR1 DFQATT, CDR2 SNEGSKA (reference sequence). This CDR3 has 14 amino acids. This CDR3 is CSAKRPPLHSGQFF. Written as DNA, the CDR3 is TGCAGTGCTAAAAGGCCCCCCCTCCACAGTGGGCAGTTCTTC.

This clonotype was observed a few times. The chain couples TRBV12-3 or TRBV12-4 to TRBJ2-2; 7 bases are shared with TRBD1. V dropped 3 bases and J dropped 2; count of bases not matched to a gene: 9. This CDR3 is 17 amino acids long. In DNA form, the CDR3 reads TGTGCCAGCAGTTTGGTGCAGGGGGACAAAAACACCGGGGAGCTGTTTTTT. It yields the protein CASSLVQGDKNTGELFF.

The CDR3 here is CASSQEGEGIGGYTF. DNA for the CDR3: TGCGCCAGCAGCCAAGAGGGGGAGGGGATAGGGGGCTACACCTTC. This chain links TRBV4-3 with TRBJ1-2, with a tentative D call TRBD1 (5 bases). The CDR3 contains 15 residues. Trimming left V 0 bases short and J 8 bases short, with 16 bases between. Germline-derived CDR1 and CDR2 are LGHNA and YSLEER.

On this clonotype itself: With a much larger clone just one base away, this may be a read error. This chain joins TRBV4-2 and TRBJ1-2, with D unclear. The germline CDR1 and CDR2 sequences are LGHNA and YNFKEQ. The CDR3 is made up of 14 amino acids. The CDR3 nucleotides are TGTGCCAGAAGCCAGAAGACACTGAACTATGGCTACACCTTC. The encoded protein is CARSQKTLNYGYTF.

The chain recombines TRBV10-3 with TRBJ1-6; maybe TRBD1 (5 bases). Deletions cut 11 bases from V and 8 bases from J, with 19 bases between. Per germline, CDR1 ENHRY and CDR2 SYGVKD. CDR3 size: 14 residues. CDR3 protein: CAVGPQGRDSPLHF. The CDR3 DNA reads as TGTGCCGTAGGGCCCCAGGGTAGGGATTCACCCCTCCACTTT.